The 23 T cell receptor beta chains below all came from one sample that was sequenced in a study of CD8+ T cells in alopecia areata. Following RNA extraction, reverse transcription yielded cDNA that acted as the sequencing template. The method was immunoSEQ multiplex PCR; TCRdb's version includes in-frame clones alone and lacks a portion of them. The sample has 95,000 to 100,000 clones; around 60% are singletons. Treatment defined: oral pan-JAK inhibitor, 5-10 mg twice daily. This material consisted of CD8+ T cells sorted from blood, taken at week 4, from a patient treated with tofacitinib. These receptors were collected from a human donor with alopecia areata.

The chain combines TRBV14 with TRBJ2-5; TRBD1 or TRBD2 may be the D gene (5 bases each). CDR1 and CDR2 from the germline V gene are SGHDN and FVKESK. V was clipped by 3 bases and J by 5 bases, with 13 bases between them. This CDR3 comprises 14 residues. The CDR3 DNA reads as TGTGCCAGCAGCCACGAGGGGTGGAGGGAGACCCAGTACTTC. Translation gives CASSHEGWRETQYF.

This chain links TRBV5-1 with TRBJ1-1; 7 bases are shared with TRBD1. The J segment lost 5 bases and the V segment lost 1 base, leaving 20 bases of the junction unmatched. CDR3 length equals 19 residues. Germline lookup yields CDR1 SGHRS and CDR2 YFSETQ. The CDR3 DNA sequence: TGCGCCAGCAGCTTGATACCCGGGACAGCGACATCAGGGGTTACTGAAGCTTTCTTT. Translated: CASSLIPGTATSGVTEAFF.

The rearrangement joins TRBV4-1 to TRBJ2-6, with D possibly being TRBD2 (6 bases). V was cut by 0 bases and J by 4 bases, with 16 bases left in between. In germline, CDR1 is MGHRA, CDR2 YSYEKL. The CDR3 runs to 18 residues. DNA for the CDR3: TGCGCCAGCAGCCAAGATCCGGGGGAAGGGTCCGGGGCCAACGTCCTGACTTTC. It is translated as CASSQDPGEGSGANVLTF.

The V gene is TRBV7-9, the J gene TRBJ2-6; D uncertain. The CDR3 sequence is 17 residues long. The V end lost 3 bases, the J end lost 2 bases, and 14 bases lay between the germline ends. In germline, CDR1 is SEHNR, CDR2 FQNEAQ (reference sequence). DNA of the CDR3: TGTGCCAGCAGCTTTGGGCAGGCACGACCTGGGGCCAACGTCCTGACTTTC. Its translation: CASSFGQARPGANVLTF.

The chain recombines TRBV5-4 with TRBJ2-2, with D possibly TRBD2 on 6 matching bases. Germline loops: CDR1 SGHNT, CDR2 YYREEE (reference sequence). Deletions cut 7 bases from V and 2 bases from J, with 12 bases between. The CDR3 consists of 14 residues. For the CDR3, the DNA is TGTGCCAGCGCCAGCGGGCCTAACACCGGGGAGCTGTTTTTT. This encodes CASASGPNTGELFF.

The V and J genes are TRBV5-4 and TRBJ2-1; 10 bases line up with TRBD2. Germline lookup yields CDR1 SGHNT and CDR2 YYREEE (reference sequence). V was pared by 4 bases and J by 5 bases, with 6 bases of the junction left unmatched. The CDR3 length is 15 residues. CDR3 sequence (DNA): TGTGCCAGCAGCCCCCAGCGGGAGGGGCACAATGAGCAGTTCTTC. Encoded protein: CASSPQREGHNEQFF.

The gene calls are TRBV25-1 and TRBJ2-7; maybe TRBD1 (6 bases). CDR1 and CDR2 from the germline V gene are MGHDK and SYGVNS. CDR3 size: 14 residues. With 4 bases removed from V and 3 bases from J, the gap between germline ends came to 13 bases. For the CDR3, the DNA is TGTGCCAGCAGTGCACCGGGACACTACTACGAGCAGTACTTC. It codes for CASSAPGHYYEQYF.

This chain joins TRBV28 and TRBJ1-2, with D unclear. The CDR3 has 12 amino acids. Germline CDR1 and CDR2: MDHEN and SYDVKM. Trimming cost V 5 bases and J 3 bases, with 7 bases left between them. DNA of the CDR3: TGTGCCAGCAGTCGAGTCTACTATGGCTACACCTTC. Translated: CASSRVYYGYTF.

This chain links TRBV7-6 with TRBJ2-7; TRBD2 matches at 8 bases. Germline V gives CDR1 SGHVS, CDR2 FNYEAQ. The CDR3 consists of 15 residues. Unmatched junction bases numbered 13, after V lost 5 bases and J lost 7 bases. This chain's CDR3 is CASSPHPSGSDEQYF. CDR3 nucleotide sequence: TGTGCCAGCAGCCCGCATCCCAGCGGGAGTGATGAGCAGTACTTC.

V gene TRBV27 combines with J gene TRBJ2-1, with TRBD2 matching 13 bases. Germline CDR1 MNHEY, CDR2 SMNVEV (reference sequence). V lost 9 bases to trimming and J lost 3 bases; unmatched junction nucleotides: 14. The CDR3 sequence is 18 residues long. CDR3 loop: CASCPGLAGESVYNEQFF. The CDR3 region has the DNA TGTGCCAGTTGCCCAGGACTAGCGGGAGAATCCGTCTACAATGAGCAGTTCTTC.

This sequence joins TRBV13 and TRBJ2-5; D gene ambiguous. Germline CDR1 is PRHDT and CDR2 is FYEKMQ (reference sequence). This CDR3 contains 13 residues. The germline V and J ends were trimmed by 6 bases and 0 bases, with 8 bases remaining between them. Written as DNA, the CDR3 is TGTGCCAGCAGTACAATGAACCAAGAGACCCAGTACTTC. Translating gives CASSTMNQETQYF.

V and J are TRBV7-2 and TRBJ2-7, with D maybe TRBD1 (5 bases). This CDR3 comprises 14 residues. Germline loops: CDR1 SGHTA, CDR2 FQGNSA. The V gene lost 3 bases and the J gene lost 0 bases, with 9 bases spanning the gap. The CDR3 nucleotides are TGTACCAGCAGCTTTTGGGGCGACTCCTACGAGCAGTACTTC. It codes for CTSSFWGDSYEQYF.

This chain joins TRBV4-3 and TRBJ2-1; D ambiguous. Trimming removed 1 base at V and 4 bases at J, with 2 bases between. Germline V gene sequence: CDR1 LGHNA, CDR2 YSLEER. The CDR3 totals 12 residues. CDR3 nucleotide sequence: TGCGCCAGCAGCCAAGTGTACAATGAGCAGTTCTTC. Encoded protein: CASSQVYNEQFF.

V usage is TRBV27 and J usage is TRBJ2-5; 10 nucleotides align to TRBD2. The V gene end was trimmed by 5 bases and the J gene end by 3 bases; junction bases not matched to a gene: 15. Germline loops: CDR1 MNHEY, CDR2 SMNVEV (reference sequence). The CDR3 extends over 18 amino acids. The CDR3 DNA is TGTGCCAGCAGTCCGACCTATGCCGGGACTAGCGCCGAAGAGACCCAGTACTTC. Amino acids: CASSPTYAGTSAEETQYF.

The J gene is TRBJ1-1, the V gene TRBV29-1; TRBD1 might be the D (5 bases). The V gene lost 7 bases and the J gene lost 5 bases, with 11 bases spanning the gap. The germline gives CDR1 SQVTM, CDR2 ANQGSEA. The CDR3 length is 11 residues. The CDR3 sequence is CSGLGPTEAFF. CDR3 bases: TGCAGCGGCTTGGGGCCAACTGAAGCTTTCTTT.

The chain joins TRBV29-1 to TRBJ2-1; 8 bases are a match to TRBD2. J was trimmed by 4 bases and V by 3 bases; bases with no gene match: 8. This CDR3 contains 15 residues. Germline CDR1 SQVTM, CDR2 ANQGSEA. The CDR3 here is CSVDRASGPYNEQFF. The CDR3 DNA follows: TGCAGCGTTGACCGGGCTAGCGGGCCATACAATGAGCAGTTCTTC.

V usage is TRBV7-6 and J usage is TRBJ2-4; 7 bases are shared with TRBD2. The CDR3 loop spans 14 amino acids. Germline values: CDR1 SGHVS, CDR2 FNYEAQ. The junction had 9 bases not matched to a gene; V was cut back by 7 bases and J by 6 bases. The CDR3, as DNA: TGTGCCAGCACCCCCGATCCGGGGGGAAACATTCAGTACTTC. Amino acid sequence: CASTPDPGGNIQYF.

The V and J genes are TRBV30 and TRBJ2-3, with D possibly called TRBD1 or TRBD2 (5 bases each). In germline, CDR1 is GTSNPN, CDR2 SVGIG (reference sequence). The CDR3 loop spans 15 amino acids. V lost 0 bases and J 1 base, leaving 11 bases between the germline ends. DNA of the CDR3: TGTGCCTGGAGTGTGGGCGTGGGACGCACAGATACGCAGTATTTT. Translation gives CAWSVGVGRTDTQYF.

This clone appeared a few times. The chain carries TRBV21-1 and TRBJ1-2. TRBV21-1 represents a pseudogene. The CDR3 is 15 residues long. In DNA form, the CDR3 reads TGTGCCAGCAGCGGACGCACGGGGCTAAACTATGGCTACACCTTC. The encoded protein is CASSGRTGLNYGYTF.

This chain joins TRBV29-1 and TRBJ2-5; either TRBD1 or TRBD2 may supply D (5 bases each). The germline CDR1 and CDR2 sequences are SQVTM and ANQGSEA. The CDR3 has 15 residues. V lost 0 bases, J lost 7 bases, and 18 bases lay in between. CDR3: CSVEDSGTPEVTQYF. DNA of the CDR3: TGCAGCGTTGAAGATTCTGGGACGCCCGAGGTGACCCAGTACTTC.

This sequence joins TRBV19 and TRBJ1-5, with 7 bases lining up with TRBD1. The junction had 6 bases not matched to a gene; V was cut back by 7 bases and J by 0 bases. The CDR3 extends over 15 amino acids. Germline V gene sequence: CDR1 LNHDA, CDR2 SQIVND (reference sequence). The CDR3 sequence is CASTGTADSNQPQHF. The CDR3 DNA reads TGTGCCAGTACTGGGACAGCGGATAGCAATCAGCCCCAGCATTTT.

V usage is TRBV7-9 and J usage is TRBJ1-1; no definite D call. The CDR3 contains 13 residues. The germline V gene encodes CDR1 SEHNR and CDR2 FQNEAQ (reference sequence). Trimming removed 5 bases at V and 1 base at J, with 8 bases between. The CDR3 DNA reads TGTGCCAGCAGCGTCCAGGAGAACACTGAAGCTTTCTTT. Residues: CASSVQENTEAFF.

This clone turned up a few times. The V call is TRBV27, the J call TRBJ1-2, with D tentatively TRBD1 (6 bases). The CDR3 is 13 residues long. Germline V gene lookup returns CDR1 MNHEY and CDR2 SMNVEV (reference sequence). With 6 bases removed from V and 5 bases from J, the gap between germline ends came to 13 bases. The CDR3 sequence: CASRSGAGYGYTF. The CDR3 bases are TGTGCCAGCAGATCAGGGGCGGGATATGGCTACACCTTC.